The 4 T cell receptor beta chains reported below all come from one sample, sequenced in a study of blood T cell repertoires in COVID-19. The repertoire was sequenced with immunoSEQ multiplex PCR; TCRdb's copy has only in-frame clones and lacks some. The sample contains some 130,000 clones, about nine tenths of which appear only once. Material for sequencing was peripheral blood. The receptors come from a man aged 50-60 years with active COVID-19.

The V gene is TRBV7-9, the J gene TRBJ1-5, with a weak D call TRBD1 (6 bases). The CDR3 is 16 amino acids. Trimming took 4 bases from V and 2 from J, leaving 15 bases between them. Germline assignment: CDR1 SEHNR and CDR2 FQNEAQ (reference sequence). The CDR3 coding sequence is TGTGCCAGCAGCTCGGGACAAGGGTACGGCAATCAGCCCCAGCATTTT. Translation gives CASSSGQGYGNQPQHF.

This chain links TRBV11-2 with TRBJ2-1; no reliable D call. The CDR3 spans 17 residues. Germline V CDR1 and CDR2: SGHAT, FQNNGV. Trimming shortened V by 5 bases and J by 0 bases, and 17 bases separated the two germline ends. CDR3 sequence: CASSNQVIPVSYNEQFF. The DNA for the CDR3 is TGTGCCAGCAGCAACCAAGTTATCCCGGTCTCCTACAATGAGCAGTTCTTC.

The chain joins TRBV6-5 to TRBJ2-3; possible D gene TRBD1, 6 bases. V dropped 5 bases and J dropped 0 bases, with 9 bases sitting between them. Germline loops: CDR1 MNHEY, CDR2 SVGAGI. CDR3 size: 14 residues. CDR3 loop: CASSKGDSTDTQYF. The CDR3 region has the DNA TGTGCCAGCAGTAAGGGGGATAGCACAGATACGCAGTATTTT.

The rearrangement links TRBV5-6 to TRBJ2-2, with 15 bases that match TRBD2. The CDR3 runs 16 residues. After removal of 3 bases from V and 4 bases from J, the junction contained 1 base not matched to a gene. Germline V gives CDR1 SGHDT, CDR2 YYEEEE. CDR3 sequence reads: CASSSGLAGGTGELFF. The CDR3 bases are TGTGCCAGCAGCTCGGGACTAGCGGGAGGCACCGGGGAGCTGTTTTTT.